Reported below is one TCR beta chain. This specimen belongs to a study of blood T cell repertoires in COVID-19. Overall study context: The origin of the acute and convalescent COVID-19 samples was the United States, Italy and Spain. T cells, B-cell-depleted T cells, or PBMCs provided the cDNA or gDNA that served as material.

Trimming took off 7 bases at V and 1 base at J, with 14 bases between the two ends. In germline, CDR1 is SNHLY, CDR2 FYNNEI. CDR3 length: 15 amino acids. Per the original methods: Estimated nucleated cell counts came from reference gene primer amplification. Data came from immunoSEQ multiplex PCR; TCRdb stores just in-frame clones and leaves some out. V and J calls plus clone size are reproduced from that table; the DNA served to infer D and trimming. Of about 14,000 clones listed, roughly 73% are singletons. The rearrangement links TRBV2 to TRBJ2-4; D may be TRBD2 (7 bases). This clonotype originated in a boy between 2 and 10 years old with active or convalescent COVID-19. Sequenced sample: peripheral blood. This chain's CDR3 is CASTEGGVAKNIQYF. Written as DNA, the CDR3 is TGTGCCAGCACCGAAGGGGGGGTCGCCAAAAACATTCAGTACTTC.